Sequencing of this T cell receptor beta chain was carried out in a study of T cell clusters in autoimmune cytopenias. At the level of the study: The median distinct TRB clonotype count was about 2,500 per sample, from a median about 54,000 reads. Whole-study results and caveats: The T cell clusters were defined only in silico, without experimental functional validation. TRB repertoire shifts in secondary cytopenia and chronic lymphocytic leukemia mostly reflected lymphoma, not autoimmunity. Clustering suggested that physiological T cell clusters were missing in primary autoimmune cytopenia patients.

This clonotype shows up as medium-sized (0.01 to 0.1%) by frequency. Its target is unknown. One tube held mixed TRB-A and TRB-B primer pools for touch-down PCR. From its re-call of the multiplex PCR reads, TCRdb lists each CDR3 protein once, without DNA. The repertoire table contains roughly 8,400 distinct CDR3 sequences. TRB was amplified from roughly 250 ng of peripheral blood genomic DNA per sample. The TCR originated in a human donor with an autoimmune cytopenia or autoimmune hepatitis (not recorded which). Sequenced material: peripheral blood.

CDR3 sequence reads: CSASSRNTDTQYF. This rearrangement joins TRBV20-1 to TRBJ2-3. CDR3 size: 13 residues. CDR1 and CDR2 from the germline V gene are DFQATT and SNEGSKA (reference sequence).